The 19 T cell receptor beta chains in this list originate from one sample, sequenced in a study of blood T cell repertoires in COVID-19. The method was immunoSEQ multiplex PCR; TCRdb's version includes in-frame clones alone and lacks a portion of them. The sample includes under 450,000 clones, approximately 88% of them seen just once. The specimen sequenced was peripheral blood. The source is a woman between 45 and 65 years old with COVID-19, enrolled during active disease.

This chain uses TRBV1 with TRBJ2-7; the listed D gene, TRBD2, was not tested against the DNA. TRBV1 corresponds to a pseudogene. CDR3 length equals 16 residues. The CDR3 reads CTSSQDRRDHTYEQYF. The CDR3 DNA is TGCACCAGCAGCCAAGATCGGAGAGACCACACCTACGAGCAGTACTTC.

The chain couples TRBV24-1 to TRBJ2-5; D not resolved. Germline V gene lookup returns CDR1 KGHDR and CDR2 SFDVKD. V lost 10 bases, J lost 5 bases, and 13 bases lay in between. The CDR3 runs 12 residues. The CDR3 nucleotides read TGTGCCACTTCCGAACCCGGGGAGACCCAGTACTTC. Translating it yields CATSEPGETQYF.

CDR3 sequence (DNA): TGTGCCAGCAATGAGAGGTTAGAGACCCAGTACTTC. This gives the protein CASNERLETQYF. The V call is TRBV2, the J call TRBJ2-5; no reliable D call. Germline CDR1 and CDR2: SNHLY and FYNNEI. V was shortened by 7 bases and J by 4 bases, with 10 bases between the two germline ends. This CDR3 region has 12 residues.

This sequence joins TRBV5-6 and TRBJ2-7; 7 nucleotides agree with TRBD2. Germline V gene sequence: CDR1 SGHDT, CDR2 YYEEEE. V was clipped by 4 bases and J by 3 bases; unmatched bases: 19. The CDR3 is 18 residues long. In DNA form, the CDR3 reads TGTGCCAGCAGCCCCGGGAGTTGGCGGGGGAGTATTATCTACGAGCAGTACTTC. Amino acids: CASSPGSWRGSIIYEQYF.

The chain employs TRBV6-5 and TRBJ2-3, with D perhaps TRBD1 (6 bases). The germline gives CDR1 MNHEY, CDR2 SVGAGI. Trimming took off 4 bases at V and 1 base at J, with 9 bases between the two ends. This CDR3 region has 14 residues. The CDR3 DNA reads as TGTGCCAGCAGTTCAGCAGGGGGCACAGATACGCAGTATTTT. Protein product: CASSSAGGTDTQYF.

J is TRBJ2-7 and V is TRBV5-8; 9 bases align to TRBD2. V was pared by 6 bases and J by 1 base, with 2 bases of the junction left unmatched. The germline gives CDR1 SGHTS, CDR2 YDEGEE. This CDR3 is 13 amino acids long. The CDR3 here is CASKLAGSYEQYF. CDR3 DNA: TGTGCCAGCAAACTAGCGGGTTCCTACGAGCAGTACTTC.

The chain carries TRBV5-1 and TRBJ2-2; possible D gene TRBD1, 6 bases. In germline, CDR1 is SGHRS, CDR2 YFSETQ. The CDR3 runs 16 residues. V lost 4 bases, J lost 7 bases, and 20 bases lay in between. The CDR3 loop is CASSLNLGTTGGELFF. DNA of the CDR3: TGCGCCAGCAGCCTCAACCTGGGGACAACGGGCGGGGAGCTGTTTTTT.

The rearrangement links TRBV12-3 or TRBV12-4 to TRBJ2-5; D is undetermined. The CDR3 length is 11 residues. Trimming stripped 4 bases from V and 12 bases from J, with 12 bases between. The CDR3 nucleotides read TGTGCCAGCAGTTCCCGACAAAGGAAGTACTTC. Encoded protein: CASSSRQRKYF.

This chain joins TRBV7-2 and TRBJ1-1, with 10 positions matching TRBD1. The CDR3 consists of 15 residues. Looked up from germline, CDR1 is SGHTA and CDR2 is FQGNSA. The V gene end was trimmed by 1 base and the J gene end by 5 bases; junction bases not matched to a gene: 4. The CDR3 spells CASSLEGTGVTEAFF. The CDR3 DNA is TGTGCCAGCAGCTTAGAGGGGACAGGGGTGACTGAAGCTTTCTTT.

The chain is built from TRBV24-1 and TRBJ2-7; 12 bases map to TRBD1. The CDR3 loop spans 16 amino acids. Germline lookup yields CDR1 KGHDR and CDR2 SFDVKD. With 7 bases clipped from V and 4 bases from J, the junction kept 10 bases outside the gene matches. CDR3 sequence reads: CATSRPGTGGTYEQYF. The DNA for the CDR3 is TGTGCCACCAGCCGGCCGGGGACAGGGGGCACGTACGAGCAGTACTTC.

The rearrangement joins TRBV2 to TRBJ1-1, with D possibly being TRBD1 (5 bases). Germline CDR1 SNHLY, CDR2 FYNNEI. V gave up 2 bases and J gave up 3 bases, with 10 bases separating them. The CDR3 sequence is 14 residues long. CDR3 in DNA: TGTGCCAGCAGTGAAAGGGGAGGAGACACTGAAGCTTTCTTT. Protein sequence: CASSERGGDTEAFF.

The gene calls are TRBV29-1 and TRBJ1-2; D call uncertain. The CDR3 sequence is 12 residues long. Trimming stripped 3 bases from V and 6 bases from J, with 11 bases between. CDR1 SQVTM and CDR2 ANQGSEA come from the germline V gene. The CDR3 nucleotides read TGCAGCGTTGAGGAGGGCTGGGATGGCTACACCTTC. It is translated as CSVEEGWDGYTF.

The V call is TRBV10-3, the J call TRBJ2-3; 8 bases are shared with TRBD1. From germline, CDR1 is ENHRY and CDR2 SYGVKD. The ends lost 5 bases at V and 2 bases at J; junction bases unmatched: 9. The CDR3 is made up of 16 amino acids. The chain's CDR3 is CAISYSDRGVTDTQYF. CDR3 nucleotides: TGTGCCATCAGTTACAGCGACAGGGGCGTCACAGATACGCAGTATTTT.

The chain combines TRBV10-3 with TRBJ1-5; 7 nucleotides match TRBD1. V lost 11 bases and J lost 4; bases outside the gene matches: 2. The CDR3 is made up of 11 amino acids. CDR1 ENHRY and CDR2 SYGVKD come from the germline V gene. The CDR3, as DNA: TGTGCCGTGGGACAGAATCAGCCCCAGCATTTT. It translates to CAVGQNQPQHF.

J is TRBJ2-6 and V is TRBV9, with D perhaps TRBD2 (5 bases). Germline assignment: CDR1 SGDLS and CDR2 YYNGEE. The CDR3 is 15 amino acids. Trimming took off 7 bases at V and 4 bases at J, with 15 bases between the two ends. This chain's CDR3 is CASGKGDGGANVLTF. The CDR3 DNA reads as TGTGCCAGCGGGAAGGGAGACGGCGGGGCCAACGTCCTGACTTTC.

This clone was picked up a small number of times. The chain combines TRBV19 with TRBJ1-6; 7 bases are shared with TRBD1. Germline V CDR1 and CDR2: LNHDA, SQIVND (reference sequence). The CDR3 length is 12 residues. Trimming took 8 bases from V and 7 from J; bases not matched to a gene: 2. The CDR3 sequence: CASGTANSPLHF. The CDR3 nucleotides are TGTGCCAGTGGGACAGCGAATTCACCCCTCCACTTT.

This clone has just one count. J is TRBJ2-3 and V is TRBV7-2; TRBD2 aligns across 12 bases. Trimming removed 0 bases from V and 5 bases from J; junction bases left unmatched: 6. The CDR3 length is 17 residues. Germline lookup yields CDR1 SGHTA and CDR2 FQGNSA. The CDR3 is CASSLAPVLAGGDTQYF. Written as DNA, the CDR3 is TGTGCCAGCAGCTTAGCGCCGGTACTAGCGGGGGGAGATACGCAGTATTTT.

This clone was observed once. Different DNA sequences within this sample yield the same CDR3. V usage is TRBV18 and J usage is TRBJ2-2, with D perhaps matching TRBD1 (5 bases). The CDR3 sequence is 14 residues long. V was shortened by 3 bases and J by 0 bases, with 5 bases between the two germline ends. The germline V gene has CDR1 KGHSH and CDR2 LQKENI. This CDR3 reads CASSPTANTGELFF. DNA for the CDR3: TGTGCCAGCTCACCGACAGCGAACACCGGGGAGCTGTTTTTT.

This rearrangement joins TRBV9 to TRBJ2-3; TRBD2 might be the D (6 bases). This CDR3 region has 16 residues. Germline V gene data show CDR1 as SGDLS and CDR2 as YYNGEE. V gave up 4 bases and J gave up 1 base, with 16 bases separating them. CDR3 in amino acids: CASSPQQPGGTDTQYF. CDR3 nucleotide sequence: TGTGCCAGCAGCCCTCAGCAGCCGGGGGGCACAGATACGCAGTATTTT.